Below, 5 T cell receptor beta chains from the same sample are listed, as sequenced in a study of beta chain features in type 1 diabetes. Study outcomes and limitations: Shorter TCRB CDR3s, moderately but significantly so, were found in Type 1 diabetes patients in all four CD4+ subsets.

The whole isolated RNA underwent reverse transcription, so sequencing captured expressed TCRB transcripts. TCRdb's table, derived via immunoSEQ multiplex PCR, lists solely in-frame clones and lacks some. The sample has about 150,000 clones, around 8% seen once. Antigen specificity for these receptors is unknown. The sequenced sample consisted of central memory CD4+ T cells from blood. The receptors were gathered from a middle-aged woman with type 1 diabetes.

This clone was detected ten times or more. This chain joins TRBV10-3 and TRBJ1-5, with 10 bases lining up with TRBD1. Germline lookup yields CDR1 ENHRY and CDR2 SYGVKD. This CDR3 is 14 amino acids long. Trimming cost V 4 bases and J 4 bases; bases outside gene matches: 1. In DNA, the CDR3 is TGTGCCATCAGTGCGGGACAGGGGAATCAGCCCCAGCATTTT. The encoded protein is CAISAGQGNQPQHF.

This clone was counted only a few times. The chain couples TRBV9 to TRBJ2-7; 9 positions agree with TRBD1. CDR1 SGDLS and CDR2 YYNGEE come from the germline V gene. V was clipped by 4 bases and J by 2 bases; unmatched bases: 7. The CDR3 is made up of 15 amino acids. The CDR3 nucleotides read TGTGCCAGCAGCTTAAGGGGACAGGGACCCTACGAGCAGTACTTC. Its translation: CASSLRGQGPYEQYF.

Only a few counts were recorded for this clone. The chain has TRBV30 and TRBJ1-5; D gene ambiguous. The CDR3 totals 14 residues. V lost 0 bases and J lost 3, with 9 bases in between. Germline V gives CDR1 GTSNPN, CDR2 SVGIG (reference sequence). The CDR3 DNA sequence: TGTGCCTGGAGTGTACGGCGGTTCAATCAGCCCCAGCATTTT. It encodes CAWSVRRFNQPQHF. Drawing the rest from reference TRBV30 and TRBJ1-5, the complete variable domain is SQTIHQWPATLVQPVGSPLSLECTVEGTSNPNLYWYRQAAGRGLQLLFYSVGIGQISSEVPQNLSASRPQDRQFILSSKKLLLSDSGFYLCAWSVRRFNQPQHFGDGTRLSIL.

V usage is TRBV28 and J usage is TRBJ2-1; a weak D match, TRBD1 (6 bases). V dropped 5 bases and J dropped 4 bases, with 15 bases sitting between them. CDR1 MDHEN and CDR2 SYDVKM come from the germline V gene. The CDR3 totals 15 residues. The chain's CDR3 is CASSPRGQGYNEQFF. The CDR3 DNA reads TGTGCCAGCAGTCCACGAGGGCAGGGGTACAATGAGCAGTTCTTC. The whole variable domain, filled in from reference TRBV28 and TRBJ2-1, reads DVKVTQSSRYLVKRTGEKVFLECVQDMDHENMFWYRQDPGLGLRLIYFSYDVKMKEKGDIPEGYSVSREKKERFSLILESASTNQTSMYLCASSPRGQGYNEQFFGPGTRLTVL.

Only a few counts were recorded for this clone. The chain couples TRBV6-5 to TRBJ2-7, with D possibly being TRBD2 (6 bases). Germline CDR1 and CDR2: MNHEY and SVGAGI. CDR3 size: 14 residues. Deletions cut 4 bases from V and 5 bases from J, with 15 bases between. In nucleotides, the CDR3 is TGTGCCAGCAGTTTAGGGAGGACACACAACGAGCAGTACTTC. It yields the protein CASSLGRTHNEQYF.